This is a list of T cell receptor beta chains from one sample in a study of blood T cell repertoires in COVID-19. Clones were read by immunoSEQ multiplex PCR, and TCRdb kept only the in-frame ones, dropping some. The data show 150,000 to 160,000 clones, approximately 85% seen once. The specimen was peripheral blood. These receptors all come from a man in his sixties with COVID-19, enrolled during active disease. Both conserved end residues are part of each CDR3. D genes are given only for firm matches. Not all rows give a size; the values are once, few, many and, for expanded clones, a class.

.	.	TRBV9	TRBJ1-3	CASSESMSGNTIYF	TGTGCCAGCAGCGAATCCATGTCTGGAAACACCATATATTTT
.	TRBD1	TRBV11-1	TRBJ1-1	CASSTTGPTEAFF	TGTGCCAGCAGCACGACAGGGCCCACTGAAGCTTTCTTT
.	.	TRBV7-8	TRBJ1-4	CAGGQNNEKLFF	TGTGCCGGCGGACAGAATAATGAAAAACTGTTTTTT
.	TRBD2	TRBV7-9	TRBJ2-7	CASSLDIVAGGYEQYF	TGTGCCAGCAGCTTAGATATAGTAGCGGGGGGATACGAGCAGTACTTC
.	TRBD1	TRBV12-3/TRBV12-4	TRBJ1-2	CASSSPGQVYTF	TGTGCCAGCAGTTCGCCAGGACAGGTCTACACCTTC
few	.	TRBV5-4	TRBJ2-7	CASSSSGYEQYF	TGTGCCAGCAGCTCCTCAGGGTACGAGCAGTACTTC
.	.	TRBV7-2	TRBJ1-2	CASSFPRVGYGYTF	TGTGCCAGCAGCTTCCCTCGGGTGGGCTATGGCTACACCTTC
.	.	TRBV29-1	TRBJ2-7	CSVDAGQGYYEQYF	TGCAGCGTTGACGCCGGCCAGGGTTACTACGAGCAGTACTTC
.	.	TRBV11-2	TRBJ1-4	CASSPAGTSNEKLFF	TGTGCCAGCAGCCCCGCCGGGACAAGTAATGAAAAACTGTTTTTT
once	TRBD1	TRBV6-5	TRBJ2-1	CASTIGQASYNEQFF	TGTGCCAGCACAATCGGACAGGCCTCCTACAATGAGCAGTTCTTC
.	TRBD2	TRBV6-6	TRBJ2-3	CASSYRTSRTDTQYF	TGTGCCAGCAGTTACAGGACTAGCAGGACAGATACGCAGTATTTT
.	.	TRBV5-1	TRBJ1-3	CASSPRTDSGNTIYF	TGCGCCAGCAGCCCCCGGACAGACTCTGGAAACACCATATATTTT
.	.	TRBV19	TRBJ1-2	CASRYRAWNYGYTF	TGTGCCAGTAGGTACAGGGCTTGGAACTATGGCTACACCTTC
.	.	TRBV18	TRBJ2-1	CASSPPITVYNEQFF	TGTGCCAGCTCACCACCGATAACAGTTTACAATGAGCAGTTCTTC
once	.	TRBV7-2	TRBJ2-7	CASSLEYRSYEQYF	TGTGCCAGCAGCTTAGAGTACAGGTCCTACGAGCAGTACTTC
.	TRBD1	TRBV11-1	TRBJ1-2	CASSPGTDYGYTF	TGTGCCAGCAGCCCCGGGACAGATTATGGCTACACCTTC
few	.	TRBV7-3	TRBJ2-7	CASSQGLEYEQYF	TGTGCCAGCAGCCAGGGACTCGAATACGAGCAGTACTTC
.	TRBD2	TRBV6-6	TRBJ2-7	CASSSGGTSSYEQYF	TGTGCCAGCAGCTCCGGGGGGACCAGCTCCTACGAGCAGTACTTC
.	.	TRBV29-1	TRBJ2-3	CSVPTMKDTDTQYF	TGCAGCGTGCCCACTATGAAAGACACAGATACGCAGTATTTT
.	TRBD1	TRBV28	TRBJ1-5	CASSSSSRDRKNQPQHF	TGTGCCAGCAGTTCCTCTTCCCGGGACAGGAAGAATCAGCCCCAGCATTTT
.	.	TRBV6-5	TRBJ2-7	CASSLDRDYEQYF	TGTGCCAGCAGTCTTGACAGAGACTACGAGCAGTACTTC
.	.	TRBV18	TRBJ1-2	CASSPPSNNYGYTF	TGTGCCAGCTCACCACCGAGCAACAACTATGGCTACACCTTC
.	TRBD2	TRBV7-9	TRBJ2-3	CASSPRGAYTDTQYF	TGTGCCAGCAGCCCGCGGGGGGCCTACACAGATACGCAGTATTTT
.	TRBD1	TRBV6-2/TRBV6-3	TRBJ2-7	CASSGTGPYEQYF	TGTGCCAGCAGCGGGACAGGCCCCTACGAGCAGTACTTC
.	.	TRBV30	TRBJ2-6	CAGKGREYKSGANVLTF	TGTGCCGGCAAGGGCAGGGAATATAAGTCTGGGGCCAACGTCCTGACTTTC
.	TRBD1	TRBV27	TRBJ1-5	CASSMGQGNQPQHF	TGTGCCAGCAGTATGGGACAGGGTAATCAGCCCCAGCATTTT
once	.	TRBV18	TRBJ2-7	CASSPSGEQYF	TGTGCCAGCTCACCGTCAGGCGAGCAGTACTTC
few	TRBD1	TRBV28	TRBJ1-1	CASSPDRAREAFF	TGTGCCAGCAGCCCGGACAGGGCCCGTGAAGCTTTCTTT
.	TRBD1	TRBV7-9	TRBJ1-3	CASSPWDSSGNTIYF	TGTGCCAGCAGCCCTTGGGACAGCTCTGGAAACACCATATATTTT
.	TRBD2	TRBV11-3	TRBJ2-1	CASTGLAGGLFSGGYNEQFF	TGTGCCAGCACCGGACTAGCGGGAGGGCTTTTTAGTGGGGGGTACAATGAGCAGTTCTTC
.	TRBD2	TRBV11-2	TRBJ2-5	CASNEQGLAGETQYF	TGTGCCAGCAACGAACAAGGACTAGCGGGAGAGACCCAGTACTTC
.	.	TRBV6-5	TRBJ1-4	CASSYSRTNEKLFF	TGTGCCAGCAGTTACTCGAGGACTAATGAAAAACTGTTTTTT
.	.	TRBV5-8	TRBJ2-5	CASSLVPHGARETQYF	TGTGCCAGCAGCTTGGTGCCCCACGGAGCGAGAGAGACCCAGTACTTC
.	TRBD2	TRBV11-2	TRBJ2-7	CASSRGTSEDFEGREQYF	TGTGCCAGCAGCCGTGGGACTAGCGAGGACTTCGAGGGTCGGGAGCAGTACTTC
.	.	TRBV7-2	TRBJ2-5	CASSRTREETQYF	TGTGCCAGCAGCCGGACTCGAGAAGAGACCCAGTACTTC
.	.	TRBV12-3/TRBV12-4	TRBJ1-1	CASSYDPGTEAFF	TGTGCCAGCAGTTATGACCCAGGGACTGAAGCTTTCTTT
.	TRBD1	TRBV5-6	TRBJ1-2	CASSFWTGPYGYTF	TGTGCCAGCAGCTTCTGGACAGGGCCGTATGGCTACACCTTC
.	TRBD1	TRBV5-4	TRBJ2-2	CASSVDRGTGELFF	TGTGCCAGCAGCGTAGACAGGGGAACCGGGGAGCTGTTTTTT
few	TRBD2	TRBV7-3	TRBJ2-7	CASSPWEGEQYF	TGTGCCAGCAGCCCATGGGAGGGTGAGCAGTACTTC
.	.	TRBV24-1	TRBJ2-5	CATSDSGTPEETQYF	TGTGCCACCAGTGATTCCGGGACTCCCGAAGAGACCCAGTACTTC
.	.	TRBV18	TRBJ1-5	CASSPNAAAQQPQHF	TGTGCCAGCTCACCAAACGCGGCAGCGCAGCAGCCCCAGCATTTT
.	TRBD2	TRBV11-3	TRBJ2-1	CASSTGTSPTYEQFF	TGTGCCAGCAGCACAGGGACTAGCCCCACCTATGAGCAGTTCTTC
.	TRBD1	TRBV19	TRBJ1-4	CASSLGTGKEKLFF	TGTGCCAGTAGTCTCGGGACAGGAAAAGAAAAACTGTTTTTT
.	TRBD1	TRBV18	TRBJ1-2	CASSPLPGQGVSGYTF	TGTGCCAGCTCACCACTACCGGGACAGGGTGTCTCTGGCTACACCTTC
.	.	TRBV24-1	TRBJ1-2	CATSETGRYGYTF	TGTGCCACCAGTGAAACAGGGAGATATGGCTACACCTTC
.	.	TRBV5-8	TRBJ2-7	CASSPWGGSEQYF	TGTGCCAGCAGCCCGTGGGGGGGCTCCGAGCAGTACTTC
.	TRBD1	TRBV5-4	TRBJ1-2	CASSQDRGDYGYTF	TGTGCCAGCAGCCAAGACAGGGGAGACTATGGCTACACCTTC
.	.	TRBV7-2	TRBJ2-7	CASSSGMSYEQYF	TGTGCCAGCAGCTCCGGGATGTCCTACGAGCAGTACTTC
.	TRBD2	TRBV6-6	TRBJ2-5	CASSYSGLVGETQYF	TGTGCCAGCAGTTACTCCGGACTAGTGGGAGAGACCCAGTACTTC
few	.	TRBV6-2/TRBV6-3	TRBJ1-5	CASSYGAAQPQHF	TGTGCCAGCAGTTACGGGGCGGCTCAGCCCCAGCATTTT
.	TRBD1	TRBV12-5	TRBJ2-1	CASGLVLTTGTGEWQFF	TGTGCTAGTGGTTTGGTCCTGACCACCGGGACAGGGGAGTGGCAGTTCTTC
.	TRBD2	TRBV7-3	TRBJ2-1	CASSFGGARDEQFF	TGTGCCAGCAGCTTCGGGGGGGCCAGGGATGAGCAGTTCTTC
once	TRBD2	TRBV4-3	TRBJ2-2	CASSQERGRSGELFF	TGCGCCAGCAGCCAAGAGCGGGGGAGGTCCGGGGAGCTGTTTTTT
.	.	TRBV21-1	TRBJ2-5	CASSKGAEKANQETQYF	TGTGCCAGCAGCAAAGGAGCGGAAAAGGCCAACCAAGAGACCCAGTACTTC
once	TRBD1	TRBV30	TRBJ2-1	CAYSGQSYNEQFF	TGTGCCTATTCGGGACAGTCCTACAATGAGCAGTTCTTC
.	TRBD1	TRBV14	TRBJ1-5	CASSHKPQGAGNQPQHF	TGTGCCAGCAGCCATAAACCCCAGGGGGCTGGCAATCAGCCCCAGCATTTT
.	TRBD1	TRBV6-5	TRBJ1-5	CASKRGTGDQPQHF	TGTGCCAGCAAGAGAGGGACAGGGGATCAGCCCCAGCATTTT